The clone carrying this T cell receptor beta chain was counted at least ten times. The data were taken from a study of low-dose radiotherapy and immunotherapy resistance in tumors. Study-level background: Fractions of 1 Gy went to Cohort 2 every two weeks, for 13 Gy over 26 weeks. The regimen for patients comprised intravenous nivolumab 240 mg every two weeks plus intravenous ipilimumab 1 mg/kg every six weeks.

TRAV- and TRBV-specific primers primed first-strand cDNA, covering alpha and beta chains. Both a constant-region primer and a V-primer adapter served to amplify TCRs across 20 to 25 PCR cycles. TCRdb analysed the reads with MiXCR anew, one entry per CDR3 protein. The table shows roughly 100,000 distinct CDR3 sequences, with about a fifth occurring only once. CDR3 length equals 15 residues. Germline V CDR1 and CDR2: SGHVS, FQNEAQ. V shed 5 bases, J shed 1 base, and the junction held 5 bases outside the gene matches. The time point is: after trial treatment. The treatment denotes: LDRT plus nivolumab, ipilimumab, low-dose cyclophosphamide and aspirin (RACIN trial). Low-dose radiotherapy and low-dose cyclophosphamide, together with aspirin, ipilimumab and nivolumab, were given to donors.

The chain combines TRBV7-8 with TRBJ2-5; 9 bases line up with TRBD1. The sequence came from a male donor with prostate cancer. Sequenced here: PBMCs, sampled after low-dose radiotherapy plus immunotherapy. The chain's CDR3 is CASSARDRVQETQYF. The DNA of the CDR3 is TGTGCCAGCAGCGCCCGGGACAGGGTCCAAGAGACCCAGTACTTC.